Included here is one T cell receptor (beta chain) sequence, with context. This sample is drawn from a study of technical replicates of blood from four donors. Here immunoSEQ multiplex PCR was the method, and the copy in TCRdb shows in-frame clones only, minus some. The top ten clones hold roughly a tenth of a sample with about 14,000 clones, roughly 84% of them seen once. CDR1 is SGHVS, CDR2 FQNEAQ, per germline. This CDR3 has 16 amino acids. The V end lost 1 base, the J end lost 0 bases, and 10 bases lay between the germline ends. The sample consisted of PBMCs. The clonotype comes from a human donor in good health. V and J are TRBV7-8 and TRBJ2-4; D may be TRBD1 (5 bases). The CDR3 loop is CASSLDRLLAKNIQYF. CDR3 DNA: TGTGCCAGCAGCTTAGACAGGCTACTAGCCAAAAACATTCAGTACTTC. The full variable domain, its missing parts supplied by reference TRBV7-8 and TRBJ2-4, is GAGVSQSPRYKVAKRGQDVALRCDPISGHVSLFWYQQALGQGPEFLTYFQNEAQLDKSGLPSDRFFAERPEGSVSTLKIQRTQQEDSAVYLCASSLDRLLAKNIQYFGAGTRLSVL.